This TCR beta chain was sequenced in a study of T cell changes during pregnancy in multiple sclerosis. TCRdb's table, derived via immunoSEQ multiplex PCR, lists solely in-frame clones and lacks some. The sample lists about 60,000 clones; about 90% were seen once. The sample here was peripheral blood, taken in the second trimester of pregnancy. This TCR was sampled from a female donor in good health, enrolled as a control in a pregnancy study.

The CDR3 here is CASSPTIAGALDTQYF. In nucleotides, the CDR3 is TGTGCCAGCAGCCCCACAATAGCGGGAGCTTTAGATACGCAGTATTTT. The J gene is TRBJ2-3, the V gene TRBV7-6, with 9 nucleotides matching TRBD2. V shed 5 bases and J 5 bases; nucleotides not matched to a gene: 11. In germline, CDR1 is SGHVS, CDR2 FNYEAQ. This CDR3 spans 16 amino acids. Variable domain in full (rest from reference TRBV7-6 and TRBJ2-3): GAGVSQSPRYKVTKRGQDVALRCDPISGHVSLYWYRQALGQGPEFLTYFNYEAQQDKSGLPNDRFSAERPEGSISTLTIQRTEQRDSAMYRCASSPTIAGALDTQYFGPGTRLTVL.